These T cell receptor beta chains were read from a single sample in a study of shared clonotypes between healthy human individuals. TCRdb's table, derived via immunoSEQ multiplex PCR, lists solely in-frame clones and lacks some. The data contain approximately 1.9 million clones, around 93% of them seen just once; the ten biggest clones take up under 2%. The sample comprised naive CD8+ T cells from PBMCs. Every receptor here comes from a man aged 18-30 years in good health. Some clones in this sample may be carry-over from other donors' samples. Both conserved end residues are part of each CDR3. Fields, in order: J gene, CDR3 length, V gene, CDR3 protein.

TRBJ1-5	13	TRBV28	CASSLISNQPQHF
TRBJ2-7	17	TRBV11-2	CASSPPRGSSTGHEQYF
TRBJ2-2	18	TRBV7-8	CASSLTFGYPLNTGELFF
TRBJ2-1	15	TRBV9	CASSVWREGLGEQFF
TRBJ2-7	12	TRBV29-1	CSVSGQNGEQYF
TRBJ2-2	14	TRBV7-3	CASSLETGDGELFF
TRBJ1-2	13	TRBV29-1	CSVEQGARHGYTF
TRBJ1-1	13	TRBV29-1	CSVGTGSGTEAFF
TRBJ1-4	15	TRBV18	CASSPLPGRNEKLFF
TRBJ1-2	15	TRBV10-3	CAITSSSGSFYGYTF
TRBJ2-5	15	TRBV19	CASSPGVAYQETQYF
TRBJ1-2	13	TRBV11-2	CASSPQALYGYTF
TRBJ2-7	13	TRBV9	CASSVGGTDEQYF
TRBJ2-4	16	TRBV6-1	CASSEGRGLNKNIQYF
TRBJ2-7	11	TRBV5-4	CASSLSNEQYF
TRBJ1-2	15	TRBV5-1	CASSFQTLARDGYTF
TRBJ2-2	15	TRBV15	CATSRDQGGPGELFF
TRBJ1-4	11	TRBV7-2	CASSAGEKLFF
TRBJ1-1	17	TRBV25-1	CASSEVPIPDGNTEAFF
TRBJ1-1	12	TRBV7-9	CASSLWTAEAFF
TRBJ1-1	12	TRBV18	CASLKQAGEAFF
TRBJ1-1	15	TRBV4-1	CASSHQDRGGTEAFF
TRBJ1-3	19	TRBV19	CASSIIRRVQGSSGNTIYF
TRBJ2-7	15	TRBV4-3	CASSQHGTGAYEQYF
TRBJ2-3	15	TRBV7-9	CASSPGQGRSDTQYF
TRBJ2-7	15	TRBV5-1	CASSLRTGGSDEQYF
TRBJ2-1	14	TRBV7-9	CASSLGAGVDEQFF
TRBJ1-2	16	TRBV7-8	CASSLALWGDNYGYTF
TRBJ1-3	12	TRBV27	CASSSGRNTIYF
TRBJ2-1	15	TRBV11-2	CASSLTSGTFNEQFF
TRBJ2-3	13	TRBV10-3	CAISRTGADTQYF
TRBJ2-3	15	TRBV27	CASSSTSGSLDTQYF
TRBJ2-1	18	TRBV28	CASSSGRTGLVLNNEQFF
TRBJ2-7	15	TRBV18	CASSPGLAGVYEQYF
TRBJ2-4	14	TRBV6-5	CASSPSVGWYIQYF
TRBJ1-2	15	TRBV28	CASRTLWGQDYGYTF
TRBJ2-5	15	TRBV7-8	CASSLEWAEQETQYF
TRBJ2-7	14	TRBV10-3	CAISETSSSYEQYF
TRBJ2-1	17	TRBV29-1	CSVSWREAPLPYNEQFF
TRBJ2-2	14	TRBV5-6	CASSFATATGELFF
TRBJ1-1	14	TRBV19	CASSTGTRGTEAFF
TRBJ1-1	15	TRBV11-2	CASSLLRDSRTEAFF
TRBJ2-4	16	TRBV4-3	CASSQDLGVAKNIQYF
TRBJ2-5	13	TRBV29-1	CSVEAGGQETQYF
TRBJ1-1	15	TRBV6-5	CASTVLPGRHTEAFF
TRBJ2-5	11	TRBV9	CAWGGDRGPYF
TRBJ1-1	15	TRBV27	CASGSRDGFWTEAFF
TRBJ2-7	15	TRBV7-9	CASSSAGTGAYEQYF
TRBJ2-5	18	TRBV9	CASSLPEGAGGPGETQYF
TRBJ2-7	15	TRBV15	CATSRDASRGYEQYF
TRBJ1-1	14	TRBV5-6	CASSLGIGNTEAFF
TRBJ2-7	15	TRBV10-3	CAIRQGTESSYEQYF
TRBJ2-2	14	TRBV7-9	CASSLTRNTGELFF
TRBJ2-7	14	TRBV9	CASSGGTRGSEQYF